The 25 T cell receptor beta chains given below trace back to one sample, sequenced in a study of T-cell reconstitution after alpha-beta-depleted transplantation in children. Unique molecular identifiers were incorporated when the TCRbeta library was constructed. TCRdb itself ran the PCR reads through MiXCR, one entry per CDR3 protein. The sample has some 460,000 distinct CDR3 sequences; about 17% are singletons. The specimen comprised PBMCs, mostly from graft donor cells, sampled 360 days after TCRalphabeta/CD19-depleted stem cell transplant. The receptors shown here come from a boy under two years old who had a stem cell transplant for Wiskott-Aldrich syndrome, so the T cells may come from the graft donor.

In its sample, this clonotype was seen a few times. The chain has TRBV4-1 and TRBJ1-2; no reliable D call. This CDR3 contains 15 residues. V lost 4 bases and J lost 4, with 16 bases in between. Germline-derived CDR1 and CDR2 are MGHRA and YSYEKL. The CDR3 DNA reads TGCGCCAGCAGCCGCCCCGGGAACAGTGGCTATGGCTACACCTTC. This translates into CASSRPGNSGYGYTF.

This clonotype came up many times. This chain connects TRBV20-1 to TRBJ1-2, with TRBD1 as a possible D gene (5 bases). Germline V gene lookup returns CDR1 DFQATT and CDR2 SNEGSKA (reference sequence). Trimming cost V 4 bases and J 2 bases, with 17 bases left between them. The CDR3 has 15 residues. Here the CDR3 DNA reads TGCAGTGCTACCTGGGGGAGGGCCCGGAACTATGGCTACACCTTC. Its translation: CSATWGRARNYGYTF.

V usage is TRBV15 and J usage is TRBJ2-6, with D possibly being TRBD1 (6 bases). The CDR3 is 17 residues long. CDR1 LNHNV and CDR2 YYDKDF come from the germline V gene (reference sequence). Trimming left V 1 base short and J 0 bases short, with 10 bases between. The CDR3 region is CATSRGQDLSGANVLTF. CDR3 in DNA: TGTGCCACCAGCAGAGGACAGGACCTCTCTGGGGCCAACGTCCTGACTTTC. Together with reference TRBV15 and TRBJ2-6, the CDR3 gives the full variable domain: DAMVIQNPRYQVTQFGKPVTLSCSQTLNHNVMYWYQQKSSQAPKLLFHYYDKDFNNEADTPDNFQSRRPNTSFCFLDIRSPGLGDTAMYLCATSRGQDLSGANVLTFGAGSRLTVL.

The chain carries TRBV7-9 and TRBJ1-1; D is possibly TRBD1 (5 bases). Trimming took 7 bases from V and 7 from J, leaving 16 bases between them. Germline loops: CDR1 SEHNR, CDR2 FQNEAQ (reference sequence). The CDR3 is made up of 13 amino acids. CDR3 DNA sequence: TGTGCCAGCACCCCCTCCTGGGGGGGTGAAGCTTTCTTT. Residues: CASTPSWGGEAFF.

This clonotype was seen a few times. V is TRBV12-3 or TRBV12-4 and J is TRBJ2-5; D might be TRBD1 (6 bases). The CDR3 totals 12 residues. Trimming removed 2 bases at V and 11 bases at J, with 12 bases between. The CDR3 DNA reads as TGTGCCAGCAGTTTAAGGCCGGGACATCAGTACTTC. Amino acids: CASSLRPGHQYF.

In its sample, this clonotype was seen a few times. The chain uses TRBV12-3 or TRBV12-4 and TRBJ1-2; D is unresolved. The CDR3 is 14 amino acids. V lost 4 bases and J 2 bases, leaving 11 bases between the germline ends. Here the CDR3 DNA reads TGTGCCAGCAGTTATGTGGGCCGGAACTATGGCTACACCTTC. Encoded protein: CASSYVGRNYGYTF.

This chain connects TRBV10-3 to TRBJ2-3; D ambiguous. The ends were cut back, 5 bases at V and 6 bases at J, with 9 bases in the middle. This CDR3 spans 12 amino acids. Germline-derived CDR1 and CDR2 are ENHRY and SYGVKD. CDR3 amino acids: CAISLSRDTQYF. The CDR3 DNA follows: TGTGCCATCAGTCTGTCTCGGGATACGCAGTATTTT.

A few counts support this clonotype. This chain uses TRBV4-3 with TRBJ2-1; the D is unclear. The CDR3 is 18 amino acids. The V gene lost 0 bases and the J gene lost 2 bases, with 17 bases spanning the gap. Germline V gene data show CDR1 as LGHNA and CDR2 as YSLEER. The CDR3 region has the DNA TGCGCCAGCAGCCAAGAATCCCTCTTCAACACCGCCTACAATGAGCAGTTCTTC. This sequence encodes CASSQESLFNTAYNEQFF.

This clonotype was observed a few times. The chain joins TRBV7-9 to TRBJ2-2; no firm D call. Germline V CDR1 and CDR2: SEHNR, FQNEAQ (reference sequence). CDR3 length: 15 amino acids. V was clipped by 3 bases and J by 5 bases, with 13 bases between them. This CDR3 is CASSFSSLSTGELFF. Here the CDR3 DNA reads TGTGCCAGCAGCTTTAGTAGCCTTAGTACCGGGGAGCTGTTTTTT. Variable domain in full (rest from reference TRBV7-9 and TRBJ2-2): DTGVSQNPRHKITKRGQNVTFRCDPISEHNRLYWYRQTLGQGPEFLTYFQNEAQLEKSRLLSDRFSAERPKGSFSTLEIQRTEQGDSAMYLCASSFSSLSTGELFFGEGSRLTVL.

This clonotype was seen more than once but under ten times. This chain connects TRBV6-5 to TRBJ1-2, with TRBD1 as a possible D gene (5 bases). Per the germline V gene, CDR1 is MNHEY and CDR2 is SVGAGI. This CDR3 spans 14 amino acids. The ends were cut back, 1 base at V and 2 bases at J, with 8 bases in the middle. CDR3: CASSYYAGNYGYTF. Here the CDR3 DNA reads TGTGCCAGCAGTTACTACGCAGGGAACTATGGCTACACCTTC.

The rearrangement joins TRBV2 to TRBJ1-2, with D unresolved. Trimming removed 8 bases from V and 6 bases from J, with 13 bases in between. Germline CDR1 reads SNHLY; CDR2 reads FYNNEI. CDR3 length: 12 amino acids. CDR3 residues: CASVRSDHGYTF. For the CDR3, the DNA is TGTGCCAGCGTCCGATCCGACCATGGCTACACCTTC.

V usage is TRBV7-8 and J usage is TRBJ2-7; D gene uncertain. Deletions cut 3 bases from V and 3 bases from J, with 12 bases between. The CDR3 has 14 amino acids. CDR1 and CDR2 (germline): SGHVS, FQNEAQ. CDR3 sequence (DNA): TGTGCCAGCAGCTTTGTTAGATCAGACTACGAGCAGTACTTC. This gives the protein CASSFVRSDYEQYF.

The CDR3 is CASSLAGTVNTGELFF. The CDR3 DNA follows: TGTGCCAGCAGCTTAGCGGGGACTGTAAACACCGGGGAGCTGTTTTTT. J is TRBJ2-2 and V is TRBV7-9; weak D call: TRBD2 (6 bases). Germline CDR1 reads SEHNR; CDR2 reads FQNEAQ (reference sequence). V was trimmed by 0 bases and J by 2 bases, leaving 10 bases between them. The CDR3 length is 16 residues.

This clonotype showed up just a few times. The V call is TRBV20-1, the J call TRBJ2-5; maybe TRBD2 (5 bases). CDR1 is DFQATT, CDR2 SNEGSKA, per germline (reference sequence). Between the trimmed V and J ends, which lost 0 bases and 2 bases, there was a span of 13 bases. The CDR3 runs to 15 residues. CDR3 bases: TGCAGTGCTAGAGATTTGGAGGATATTCAAGAGACCCAGTACTTC. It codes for CSARDLEDIQETQYF.

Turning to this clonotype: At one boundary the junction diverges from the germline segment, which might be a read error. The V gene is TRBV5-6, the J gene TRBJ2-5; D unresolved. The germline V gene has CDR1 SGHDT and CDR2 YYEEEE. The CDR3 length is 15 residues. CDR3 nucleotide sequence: TGTGCCAGCAGCTTGGTGGGTACTTACCAGGAGACCCAGTACTTC. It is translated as CASSLVGTYQETQYF.

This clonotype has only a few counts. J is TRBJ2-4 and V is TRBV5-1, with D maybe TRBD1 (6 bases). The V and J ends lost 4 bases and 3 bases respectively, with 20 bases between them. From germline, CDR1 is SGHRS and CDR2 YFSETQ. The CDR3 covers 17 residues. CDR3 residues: CASSTIQGWNGKNIQYF. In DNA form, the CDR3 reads TGCGCCAGCAGCACTATACAGGGATGGAATGGCAAAAACATTCAGTACTTC.

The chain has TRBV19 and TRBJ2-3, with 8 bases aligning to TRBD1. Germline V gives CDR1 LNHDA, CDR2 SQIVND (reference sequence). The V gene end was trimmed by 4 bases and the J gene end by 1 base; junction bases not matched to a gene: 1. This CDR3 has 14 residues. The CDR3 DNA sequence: TGTGCCAGTAGTACGACAGGGGGCACAGATACGCAGTATTTT. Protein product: CASSTTGGTDTQYF. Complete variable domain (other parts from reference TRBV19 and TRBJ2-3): DGGITQSPKYLFRKEGQNVTLSCEQNLNHDAMYWYRQDPGQGLRLIYYSQIVNDFQKGDIAEGYSVSREKKESFPLTVTSAQKNPTAFYLCASSTTGGTDTQYFGPGTRLTVL.

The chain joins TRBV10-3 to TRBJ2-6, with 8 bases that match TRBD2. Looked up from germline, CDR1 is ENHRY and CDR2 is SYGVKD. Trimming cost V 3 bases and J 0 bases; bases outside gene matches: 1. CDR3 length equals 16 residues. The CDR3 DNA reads TGTGCCATCAGTGATCGGGAGGGCTCTGGGGCCAACGTCCTGACTTTC. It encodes CAISDREGSGANVLTF.

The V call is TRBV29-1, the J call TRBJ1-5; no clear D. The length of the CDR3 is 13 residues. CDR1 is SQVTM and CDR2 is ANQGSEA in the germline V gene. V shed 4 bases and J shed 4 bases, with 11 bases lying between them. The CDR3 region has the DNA TGCAGCGTTGCCGTGGGGAGGAATCAGCCCCAGCATTTT. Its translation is CSVAVGRNQPQHF. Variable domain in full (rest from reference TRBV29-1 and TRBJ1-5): SAVISQKPSRDICQRGTSLTIQCQVDSQVTMMFWYRQQPGQSLTLIATANQGSEATYESGFVIDKFPISRPNLTFSTLTVSNMSPEDSSIYLCSVAVGRNQPQHFGDGTRLSIL.

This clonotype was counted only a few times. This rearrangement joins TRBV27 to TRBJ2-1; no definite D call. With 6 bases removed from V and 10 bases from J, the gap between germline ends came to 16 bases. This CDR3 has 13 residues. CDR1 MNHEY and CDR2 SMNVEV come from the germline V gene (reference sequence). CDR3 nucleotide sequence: TGTGCCAGCAGCCAAAGCCAGGTGGGCGAGCAGTTCTTC. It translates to CASSQSQVGEQFF.

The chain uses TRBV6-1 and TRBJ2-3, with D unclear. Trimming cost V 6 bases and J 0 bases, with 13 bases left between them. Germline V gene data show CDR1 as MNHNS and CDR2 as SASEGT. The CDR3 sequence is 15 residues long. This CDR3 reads CASSHPTRSTDTQYF. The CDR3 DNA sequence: TGTGCCAGCAGCCATCCCACCCGGAGCACAGATACGCAGTATTTT.

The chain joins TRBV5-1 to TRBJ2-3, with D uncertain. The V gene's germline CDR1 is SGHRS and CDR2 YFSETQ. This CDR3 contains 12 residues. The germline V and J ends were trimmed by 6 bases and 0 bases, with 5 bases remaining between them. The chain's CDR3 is CASMQSTDTQYF. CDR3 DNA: TGCGCCAGCATGCAGAGCACAGATACGCAGTATTTT.

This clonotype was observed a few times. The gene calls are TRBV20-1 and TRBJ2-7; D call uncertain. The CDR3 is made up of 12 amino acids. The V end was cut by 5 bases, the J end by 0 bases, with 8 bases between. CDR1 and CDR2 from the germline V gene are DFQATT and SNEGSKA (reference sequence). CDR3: CSAPTDSYEQYF. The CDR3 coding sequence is TGCAGTGCTCCTACGGACTCCTACGAGCAGTACTTC.

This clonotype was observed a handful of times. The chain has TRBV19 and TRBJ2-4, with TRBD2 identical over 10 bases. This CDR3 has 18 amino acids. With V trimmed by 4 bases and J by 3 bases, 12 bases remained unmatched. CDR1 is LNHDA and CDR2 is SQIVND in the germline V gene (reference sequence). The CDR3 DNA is TGTGCCAGTAGTACAGCGGGGGGGTTCCGAAGAGGCAAAAACATTCAGTACTTC. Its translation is CASSTAGGFRRGKNIQYF.

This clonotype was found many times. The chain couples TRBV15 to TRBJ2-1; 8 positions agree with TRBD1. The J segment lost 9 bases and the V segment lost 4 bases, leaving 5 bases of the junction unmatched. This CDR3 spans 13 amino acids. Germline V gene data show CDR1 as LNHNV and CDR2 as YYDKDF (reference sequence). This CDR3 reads CATSTKQGAEQFF. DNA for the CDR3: TGTGCCACCAGCACAAAGCAGGGGGCTGAGCAGTTCTTC.